The table lists the clone carrying this T cell receptor beta chain with a few counts. Patients suffered from locally advanced or metastatic urothelial carcinoma. For each patient, 1 to 8 samples were obtained, pretreatment and on-treatment. Sequencing used immunoSEQ multiplex PCR; TCRdb keeps in-frame clones, though not all of them. The repertoire holds tens of thousands of clones, with under 90% as singletons. These data are taken from a study of PD-L1 blockade in urothelial cancer. Study details: Males with urothelial cancer arising in the bladder constituted about 85% of the roughly 29 patients. After treatment start, blood was analyzed at 3 weeks (second dose) and at 6 weeks.

The sample consisted of PBMCs, taken around atezolizumab (anti-PD-L1) treatment. The TCR sequence derives from a man aged 60 to 69 with urothelial cancer.

The CDR3 loop reads CASSPGAYEQYF. The CDR3 DNA reads as TGTGCCAGCAGCCCCGGGGCCTACGAGCAGTACTTC. The chain recombines TRBV2 with TRBJ2-7; D perhaps matches TRBD2 (5 bases). Germline V CDR1 and CDR2: SNHLY, FYNNEI. V was shortened by 6 bases and J by 2 bases, with 8 bases between the two germline ends. The CDR3 is made up of 12 amino acids.